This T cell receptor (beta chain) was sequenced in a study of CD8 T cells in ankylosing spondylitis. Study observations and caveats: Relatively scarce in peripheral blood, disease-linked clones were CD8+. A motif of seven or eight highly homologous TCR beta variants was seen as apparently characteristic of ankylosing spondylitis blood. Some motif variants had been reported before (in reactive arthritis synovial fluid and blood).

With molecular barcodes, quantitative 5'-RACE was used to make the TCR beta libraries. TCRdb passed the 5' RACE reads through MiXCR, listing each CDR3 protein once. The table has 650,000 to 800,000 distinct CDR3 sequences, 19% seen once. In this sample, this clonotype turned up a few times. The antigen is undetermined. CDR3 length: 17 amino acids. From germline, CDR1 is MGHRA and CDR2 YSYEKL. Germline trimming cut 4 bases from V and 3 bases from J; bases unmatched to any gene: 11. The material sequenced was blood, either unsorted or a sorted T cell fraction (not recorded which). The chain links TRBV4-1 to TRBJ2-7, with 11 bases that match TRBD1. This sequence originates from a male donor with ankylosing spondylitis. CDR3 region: CASSPRPPGTGGYEQYF. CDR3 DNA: TGCGCCAGCAGCCCCCGGCCCCCCGGGACAGGGGGCTACGAGCAGTACTTC.